This TCR beta chain was profiled in a study of early T cells in non-severe SARS-CoV-2 infection. Across the study: Alpha and beta chains were unpaired, from unsorted whole-blood bulk RNA.

Trimming removed 6 bases from V and 6 bases from J, with 11 bases in between. This CDR3 contains 13 residues. This clonotype was seen many times. What it recognizes is unknown. Findings and caveats of the study: The VDJdb matching leaned toward anti-spike CD8 responses and overlooked private and CD4 specificities.

Researchers tagged individual cDNA molecules with unique molecular identifiers. MiXCR, run by TCRdb on the 5' RACE reads, gives a single entry per CDR3 protein. Of 40,000 or so distinct CDR3 sequences listed, 5% to 6.5% are singletons. The V call is TRBV12-3 or TRBV12-4, the J call TRBJ1-4; D is uncertain. The specimen was whole blood. This receptor was obtained from an adult who was a healthcare worker with PCR-confirmed SARS-CoV-2 infection or an uninfected control (not recorded which). CDR3 DNA: TGTGCCAGCAGGACTCGAGCGTATGAAAAACTGTTTTTT. Protein sequence: CASRTRAYEKLFF.